The clone carrying this T cell receptor (beta chain) was counted many times. The iRepertoire nested amplicon-rescue multiplex PCR amplified TCR alpha and beta CDR3s from RNA. One-step reverse transcription and amplification started from around 100-400 ng of tissue mRNA or PBMC total RNA. TCRdb ran MiXCR on the multiplex PCR reads and lists one entry per CDR3 protein. The sample lists approximately 45,000 distinct CDR3 sequences, 20% to 25% seen once, with less than 7% in the top ten. The source of the sample is a study of glioma-infiltrating T cells. Trimming pared 3 bases from V and 1 base from J, leaving 7 bases between. The germline V gene has CDR1 SEHNR and CDR2 FQNEAQ (reference sequence). This CDR3 has 13 amino acids.

The chain has TRBV7-9 and TRBJ2-7; D is unresolved. The material sequenced was glioma tissue, nonneoplastic brain tissue, or PBMCs (not recorded which). The clonotype comes from a human donor with low-grade glioma or glioblastoma, undergoing nonglioma brain surgery, or in good health (not recorded which). CDR3 sequence (DNA): TGTGCCAGCAGCTTGGACGGGTCCTACGAGCAGTACTTC. Amino acid sequence: CASSLDGSYEQYF.